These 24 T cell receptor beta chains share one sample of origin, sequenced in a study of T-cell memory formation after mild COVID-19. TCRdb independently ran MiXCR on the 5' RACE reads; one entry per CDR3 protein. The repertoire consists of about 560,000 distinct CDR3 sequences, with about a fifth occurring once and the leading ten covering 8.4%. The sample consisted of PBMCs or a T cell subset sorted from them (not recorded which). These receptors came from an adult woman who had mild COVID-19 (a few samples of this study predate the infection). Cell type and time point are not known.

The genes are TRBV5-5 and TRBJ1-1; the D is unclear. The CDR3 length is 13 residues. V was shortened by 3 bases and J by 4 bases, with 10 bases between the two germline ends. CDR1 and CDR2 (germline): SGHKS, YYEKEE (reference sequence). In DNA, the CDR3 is TGTGCCAGCAGCTGGTTCGGGAGCACTGAAGCTTTCTTT. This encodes CASSWFGSTEAFF.

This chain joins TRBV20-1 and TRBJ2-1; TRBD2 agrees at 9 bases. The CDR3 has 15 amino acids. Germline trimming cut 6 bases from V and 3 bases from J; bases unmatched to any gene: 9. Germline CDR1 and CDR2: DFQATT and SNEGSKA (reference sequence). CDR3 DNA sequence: TGCAGTGCCATTAGCGGGGGTGGTTTCTACAATGAGCAGTTCTTC. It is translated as CSAISGGGFYNEQFF.

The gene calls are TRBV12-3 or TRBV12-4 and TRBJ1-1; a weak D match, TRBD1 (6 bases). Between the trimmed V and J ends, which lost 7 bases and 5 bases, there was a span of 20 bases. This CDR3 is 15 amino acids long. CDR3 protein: CASTLRGGGRTEAFF. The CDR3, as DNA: TGTGCCAGCACCCTCCGAGGGGGGGGGAGAACTGAAGCTTTCTTT.

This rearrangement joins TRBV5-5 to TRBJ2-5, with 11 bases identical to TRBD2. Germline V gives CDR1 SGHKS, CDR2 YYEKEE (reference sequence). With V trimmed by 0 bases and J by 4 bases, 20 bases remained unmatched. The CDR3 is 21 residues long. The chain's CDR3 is CASSLAPLLLAGALILETQYF. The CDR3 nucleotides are TGTGCCAGCAGCTTGGCCCCCCTCTTACTAGCGGGAGCTTTAATTTTAGAGACCCAGTACTTC.

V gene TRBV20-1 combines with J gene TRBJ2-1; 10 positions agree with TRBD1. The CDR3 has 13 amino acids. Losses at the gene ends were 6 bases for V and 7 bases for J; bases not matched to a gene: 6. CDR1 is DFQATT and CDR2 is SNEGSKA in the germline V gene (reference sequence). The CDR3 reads CSARTGGPNEQFF. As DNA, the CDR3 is TGCAGTGCCAGGACAGGGGGGCCGAATGAGCAGTTCTTC.

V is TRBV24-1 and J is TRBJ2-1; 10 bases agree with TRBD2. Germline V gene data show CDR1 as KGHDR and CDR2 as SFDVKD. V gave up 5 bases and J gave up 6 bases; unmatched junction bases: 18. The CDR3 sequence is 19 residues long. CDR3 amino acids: CATSASQREAGGPSNEQFF. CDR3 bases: TGTGCCACCAGTGCCAGTCAGAGAGAAGCGGGAGGGCCGAGCAATGAGCAGTTCTTC.

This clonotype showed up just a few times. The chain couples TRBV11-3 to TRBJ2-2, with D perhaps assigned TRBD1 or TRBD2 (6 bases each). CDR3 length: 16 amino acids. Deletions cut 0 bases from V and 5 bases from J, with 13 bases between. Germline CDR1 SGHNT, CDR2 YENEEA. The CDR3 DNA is TGTGCCAGCAGCTTAGAGATACAGGGAGGAACCGGGGAGCTGTTTTTT. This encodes CASSLEIQGGTGELFF. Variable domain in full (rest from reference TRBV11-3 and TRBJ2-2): EAGVVQSPRYKIIEKKQPVAFWCNPISGHNTLYWYLQNLGQGPELLIRYENEEAVDDSQLPKDRFSAERLKGVDSTLKIQPAELGDSAVYLCASSLEIQGGTGELFFGEGSRLTVL.

The CDR3: CASSRDLMVMRTEAFF. CDR3 DNA sequence: TGTGCCAGCAGTCGCGATCTTATGGTGATGAGGACTGAAGCTTTCTTT. The rearrangement uses TRBV27 and TRBJ1-1; D uncertain. The V gene's germline CDR1 is MNHEY and CDR2 SMNVEV (reference sequence). Trimming took off 5 bases at V and 5 bases at J, with 21 bases between the two ends. The CDR3 extends over 16 amino acids.

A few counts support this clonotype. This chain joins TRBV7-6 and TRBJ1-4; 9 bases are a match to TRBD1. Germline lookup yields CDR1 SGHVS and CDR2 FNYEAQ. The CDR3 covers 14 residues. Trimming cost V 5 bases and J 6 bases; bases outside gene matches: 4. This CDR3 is CASSPDRGDEKLFF. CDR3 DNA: TGTGCCAGCAGCCCGGACAGGGGAGATGAAAAACTGTTTTTT.

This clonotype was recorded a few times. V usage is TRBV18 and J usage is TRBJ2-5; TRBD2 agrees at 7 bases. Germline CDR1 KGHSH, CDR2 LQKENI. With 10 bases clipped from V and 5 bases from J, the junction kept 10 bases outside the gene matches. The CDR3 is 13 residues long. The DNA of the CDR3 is TGTGCCACCGGGGCGGGAGTTCGGGAGACCCAGTACTTC. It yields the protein CATGAGVRETQYF.

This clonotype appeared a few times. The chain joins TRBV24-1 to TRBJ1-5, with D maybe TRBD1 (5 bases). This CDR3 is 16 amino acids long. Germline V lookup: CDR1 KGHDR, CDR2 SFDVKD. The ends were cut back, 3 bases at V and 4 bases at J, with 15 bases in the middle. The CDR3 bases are TGTGCCACCAGTGATGCCGGCCAGGGCTTTAATCAGCCCCAGCATTTT. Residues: CATSDAGQGFNQPQHF.

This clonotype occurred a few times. The CDR3 nucleotides are TGTGCCAGCAGCGCTGGGACTTTAAGCACAGATACGCAGTATTTT. This codes for CASSAGTLSTDTQYF. The V gene is TRBV7-9, the J gene TRBJ2-3; tentative D call: TRBD2 (6 bases). V shed 5 bases and J shed 0 bases, with 12 bases lying between them. The germline V gene encodes CDR1 SEHNR and CDR2 FQNEAQ (reference sequence). This CDR3 has 15 residues. Complete variable domain (other parts from reference TRBV7-9 and TRBJ2-3): DTGVSQNPRHKITKRGQNVTFRCDPISEHNRLYWYRQTLGQGPEFLTYFQNEAQLEKSRLLSDRFSAERPKGSFSTLEIQRTEQGDSAMYLCASSAGTLSTDTQYFGPGTRLTVL.

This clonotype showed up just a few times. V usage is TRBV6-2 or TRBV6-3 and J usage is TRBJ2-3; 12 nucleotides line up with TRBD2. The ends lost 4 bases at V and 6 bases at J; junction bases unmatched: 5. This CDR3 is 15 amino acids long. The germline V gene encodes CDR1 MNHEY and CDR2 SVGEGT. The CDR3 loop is CASSLLAGGKDTQYF. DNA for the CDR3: TGTGCCAGCAGTTTACTAGCGGGGGGTAAGGATACGCAGTATTTT.

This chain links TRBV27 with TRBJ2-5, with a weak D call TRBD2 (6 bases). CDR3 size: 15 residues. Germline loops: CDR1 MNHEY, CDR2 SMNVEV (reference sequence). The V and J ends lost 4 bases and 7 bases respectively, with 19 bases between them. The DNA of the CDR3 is TGTGCCAGCAGTTCCGGGAGTGGACACCTAAGGACCCAGTACTTC. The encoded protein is CASSSGSGHLRTQYF.

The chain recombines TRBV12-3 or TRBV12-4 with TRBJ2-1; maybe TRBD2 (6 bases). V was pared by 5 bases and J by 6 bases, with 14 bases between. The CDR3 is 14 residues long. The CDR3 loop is CASSQYTGGNEQFF. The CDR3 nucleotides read TGTGCCAGCAGTCAATACACCGGGGGCAATGAGCAGTTCTTC.

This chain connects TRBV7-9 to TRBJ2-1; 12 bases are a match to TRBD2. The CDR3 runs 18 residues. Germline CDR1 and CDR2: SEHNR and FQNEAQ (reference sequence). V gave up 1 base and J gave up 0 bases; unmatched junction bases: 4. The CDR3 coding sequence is TGTGCCAGCAGCTTAGGCCTAGCGGGGGGGATCTCCTACAATGAGCAGTTCTTC. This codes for CASSLGLAGGISYNEQFF.

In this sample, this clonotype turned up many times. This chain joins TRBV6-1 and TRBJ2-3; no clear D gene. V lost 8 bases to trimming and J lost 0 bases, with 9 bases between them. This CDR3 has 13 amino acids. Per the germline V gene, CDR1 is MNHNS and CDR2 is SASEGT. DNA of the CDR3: TGTGCCAGCCGTCTGATTAGCACAGATACGCAGTATTTT. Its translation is CASRLISTDTQYF.

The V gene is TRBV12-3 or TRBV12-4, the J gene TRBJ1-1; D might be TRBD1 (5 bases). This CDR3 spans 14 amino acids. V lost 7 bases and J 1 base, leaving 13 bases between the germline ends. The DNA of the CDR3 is TGTGCCAGCACCCCAGGACATCAGAACACTGAAGCTTTCTTT. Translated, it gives CASTPGHQNTEAFF.

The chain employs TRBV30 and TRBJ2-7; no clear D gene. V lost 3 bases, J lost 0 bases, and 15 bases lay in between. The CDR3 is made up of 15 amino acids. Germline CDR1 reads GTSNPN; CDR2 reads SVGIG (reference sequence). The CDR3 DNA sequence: TGTGCCTGGAGCTGGCTTCACCAGAGCTCCTACGAGCAGTACTTC. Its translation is CAWSWLHQSSYEQYF.

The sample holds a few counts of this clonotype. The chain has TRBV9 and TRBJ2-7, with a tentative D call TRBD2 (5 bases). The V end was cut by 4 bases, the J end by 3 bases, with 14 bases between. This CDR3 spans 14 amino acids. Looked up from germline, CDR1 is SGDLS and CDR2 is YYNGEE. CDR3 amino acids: CASSLDWKVYEQYF. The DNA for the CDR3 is TGTGCCAGCAGCTTGGACTGGAAGGTCTACGAGCAGTACTTC.

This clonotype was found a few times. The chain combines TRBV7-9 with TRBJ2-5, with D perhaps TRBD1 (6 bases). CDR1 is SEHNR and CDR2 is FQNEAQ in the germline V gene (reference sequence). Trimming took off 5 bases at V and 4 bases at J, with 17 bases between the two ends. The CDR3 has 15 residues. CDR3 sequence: CASSVMSGRGETQYF. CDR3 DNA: TGTGCCAGCAGCGTCATGTCTGGCAGGGGAGAGACCCAGTACTTC.

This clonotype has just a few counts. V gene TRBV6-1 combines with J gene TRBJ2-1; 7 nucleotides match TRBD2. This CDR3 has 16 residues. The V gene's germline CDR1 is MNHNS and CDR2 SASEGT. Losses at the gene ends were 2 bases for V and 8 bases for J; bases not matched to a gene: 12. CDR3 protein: CASSEYGEGLTDEQFF. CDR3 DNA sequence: TGTGCCAGCAGTGAATACGGGGAGGGCTTAACAGATGAGCAGTTCTTC.

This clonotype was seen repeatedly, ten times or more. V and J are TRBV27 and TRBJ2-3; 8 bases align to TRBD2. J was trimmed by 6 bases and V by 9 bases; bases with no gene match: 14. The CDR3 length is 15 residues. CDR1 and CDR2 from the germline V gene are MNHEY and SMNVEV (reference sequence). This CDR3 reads CASLSGGLDSDTQYF. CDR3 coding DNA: TGTGCCAGTCTAAGCGGGGGCCTTGACTCGGATACGCAGTATTTT.

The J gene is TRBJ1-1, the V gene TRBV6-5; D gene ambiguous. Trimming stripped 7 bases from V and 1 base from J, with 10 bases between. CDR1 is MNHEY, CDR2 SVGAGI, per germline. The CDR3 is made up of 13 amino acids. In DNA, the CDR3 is TGTGCCAGCACTATTACTCGGAACACTGAAGCTTTCTTT. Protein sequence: CASTITRNTEAFF.